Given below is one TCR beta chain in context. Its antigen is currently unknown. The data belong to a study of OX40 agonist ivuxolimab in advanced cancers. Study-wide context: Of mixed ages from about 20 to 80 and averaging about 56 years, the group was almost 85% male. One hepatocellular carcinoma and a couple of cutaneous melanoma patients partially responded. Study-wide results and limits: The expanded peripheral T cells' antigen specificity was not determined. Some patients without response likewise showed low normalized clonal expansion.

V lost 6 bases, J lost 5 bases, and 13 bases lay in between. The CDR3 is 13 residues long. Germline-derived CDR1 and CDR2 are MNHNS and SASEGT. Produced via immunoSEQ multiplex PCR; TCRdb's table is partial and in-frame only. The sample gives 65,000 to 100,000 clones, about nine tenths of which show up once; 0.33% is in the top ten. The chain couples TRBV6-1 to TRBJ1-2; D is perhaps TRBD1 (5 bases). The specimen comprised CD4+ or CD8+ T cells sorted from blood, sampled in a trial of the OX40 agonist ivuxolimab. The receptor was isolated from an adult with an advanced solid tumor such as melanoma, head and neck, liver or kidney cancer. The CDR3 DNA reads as TGTGCCAGCAGACTTCGGGGGGAGTATGGCTACACCTTC. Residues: CASRLRGEYGYTF.